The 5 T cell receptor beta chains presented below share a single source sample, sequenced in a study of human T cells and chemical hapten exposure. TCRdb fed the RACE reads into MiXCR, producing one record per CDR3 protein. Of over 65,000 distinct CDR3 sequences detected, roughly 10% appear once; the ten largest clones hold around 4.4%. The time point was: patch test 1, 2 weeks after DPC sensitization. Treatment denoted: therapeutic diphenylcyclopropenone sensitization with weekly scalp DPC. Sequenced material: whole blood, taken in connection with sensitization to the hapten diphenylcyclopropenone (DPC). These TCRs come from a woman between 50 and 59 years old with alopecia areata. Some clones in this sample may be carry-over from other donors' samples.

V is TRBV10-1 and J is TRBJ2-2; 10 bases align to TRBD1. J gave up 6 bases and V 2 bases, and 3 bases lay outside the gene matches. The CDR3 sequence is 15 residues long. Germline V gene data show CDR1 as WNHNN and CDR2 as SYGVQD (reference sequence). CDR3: CASSEPGTGAGELFF. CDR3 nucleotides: TGCGCCAGCAGTGAGCCCGGGACAGGGGCCGGGGAGCTGTTTTTT.

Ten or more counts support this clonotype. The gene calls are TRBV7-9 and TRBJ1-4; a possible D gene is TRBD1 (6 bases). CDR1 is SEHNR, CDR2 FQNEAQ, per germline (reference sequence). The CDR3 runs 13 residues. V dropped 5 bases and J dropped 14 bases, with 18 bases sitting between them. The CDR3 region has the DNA TGTGCCAGCAGCCCCTCAGGACAGCCGGTCCTGTTTTTT. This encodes CASSPSGQPVLFF.

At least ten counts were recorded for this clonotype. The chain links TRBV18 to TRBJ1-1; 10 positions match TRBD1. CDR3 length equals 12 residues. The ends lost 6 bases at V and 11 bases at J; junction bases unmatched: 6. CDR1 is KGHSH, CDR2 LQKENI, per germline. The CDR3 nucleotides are TGTGCCAGCTCGGACAGGGGGAAGGAGGCTTTCTTT. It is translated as CASSDRGKEAFF.

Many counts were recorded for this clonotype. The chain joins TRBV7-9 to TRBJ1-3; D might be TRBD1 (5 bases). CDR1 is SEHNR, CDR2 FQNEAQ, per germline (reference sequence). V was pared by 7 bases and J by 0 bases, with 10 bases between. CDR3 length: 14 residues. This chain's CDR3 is CASTRQFSGNTIYF. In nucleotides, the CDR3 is TGTGCCAGCACCCGACAGTTCTCTGGAAACACCATATATTTT.

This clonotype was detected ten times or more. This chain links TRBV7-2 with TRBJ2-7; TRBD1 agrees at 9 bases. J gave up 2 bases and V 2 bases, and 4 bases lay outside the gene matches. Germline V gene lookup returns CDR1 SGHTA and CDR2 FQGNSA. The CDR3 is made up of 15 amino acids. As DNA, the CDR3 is TGTGCCAGCAGCTTAAAAGGACAGGGGCCCTACGAGCAGTACTTC. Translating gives CASSLKGQGPYEQYF.